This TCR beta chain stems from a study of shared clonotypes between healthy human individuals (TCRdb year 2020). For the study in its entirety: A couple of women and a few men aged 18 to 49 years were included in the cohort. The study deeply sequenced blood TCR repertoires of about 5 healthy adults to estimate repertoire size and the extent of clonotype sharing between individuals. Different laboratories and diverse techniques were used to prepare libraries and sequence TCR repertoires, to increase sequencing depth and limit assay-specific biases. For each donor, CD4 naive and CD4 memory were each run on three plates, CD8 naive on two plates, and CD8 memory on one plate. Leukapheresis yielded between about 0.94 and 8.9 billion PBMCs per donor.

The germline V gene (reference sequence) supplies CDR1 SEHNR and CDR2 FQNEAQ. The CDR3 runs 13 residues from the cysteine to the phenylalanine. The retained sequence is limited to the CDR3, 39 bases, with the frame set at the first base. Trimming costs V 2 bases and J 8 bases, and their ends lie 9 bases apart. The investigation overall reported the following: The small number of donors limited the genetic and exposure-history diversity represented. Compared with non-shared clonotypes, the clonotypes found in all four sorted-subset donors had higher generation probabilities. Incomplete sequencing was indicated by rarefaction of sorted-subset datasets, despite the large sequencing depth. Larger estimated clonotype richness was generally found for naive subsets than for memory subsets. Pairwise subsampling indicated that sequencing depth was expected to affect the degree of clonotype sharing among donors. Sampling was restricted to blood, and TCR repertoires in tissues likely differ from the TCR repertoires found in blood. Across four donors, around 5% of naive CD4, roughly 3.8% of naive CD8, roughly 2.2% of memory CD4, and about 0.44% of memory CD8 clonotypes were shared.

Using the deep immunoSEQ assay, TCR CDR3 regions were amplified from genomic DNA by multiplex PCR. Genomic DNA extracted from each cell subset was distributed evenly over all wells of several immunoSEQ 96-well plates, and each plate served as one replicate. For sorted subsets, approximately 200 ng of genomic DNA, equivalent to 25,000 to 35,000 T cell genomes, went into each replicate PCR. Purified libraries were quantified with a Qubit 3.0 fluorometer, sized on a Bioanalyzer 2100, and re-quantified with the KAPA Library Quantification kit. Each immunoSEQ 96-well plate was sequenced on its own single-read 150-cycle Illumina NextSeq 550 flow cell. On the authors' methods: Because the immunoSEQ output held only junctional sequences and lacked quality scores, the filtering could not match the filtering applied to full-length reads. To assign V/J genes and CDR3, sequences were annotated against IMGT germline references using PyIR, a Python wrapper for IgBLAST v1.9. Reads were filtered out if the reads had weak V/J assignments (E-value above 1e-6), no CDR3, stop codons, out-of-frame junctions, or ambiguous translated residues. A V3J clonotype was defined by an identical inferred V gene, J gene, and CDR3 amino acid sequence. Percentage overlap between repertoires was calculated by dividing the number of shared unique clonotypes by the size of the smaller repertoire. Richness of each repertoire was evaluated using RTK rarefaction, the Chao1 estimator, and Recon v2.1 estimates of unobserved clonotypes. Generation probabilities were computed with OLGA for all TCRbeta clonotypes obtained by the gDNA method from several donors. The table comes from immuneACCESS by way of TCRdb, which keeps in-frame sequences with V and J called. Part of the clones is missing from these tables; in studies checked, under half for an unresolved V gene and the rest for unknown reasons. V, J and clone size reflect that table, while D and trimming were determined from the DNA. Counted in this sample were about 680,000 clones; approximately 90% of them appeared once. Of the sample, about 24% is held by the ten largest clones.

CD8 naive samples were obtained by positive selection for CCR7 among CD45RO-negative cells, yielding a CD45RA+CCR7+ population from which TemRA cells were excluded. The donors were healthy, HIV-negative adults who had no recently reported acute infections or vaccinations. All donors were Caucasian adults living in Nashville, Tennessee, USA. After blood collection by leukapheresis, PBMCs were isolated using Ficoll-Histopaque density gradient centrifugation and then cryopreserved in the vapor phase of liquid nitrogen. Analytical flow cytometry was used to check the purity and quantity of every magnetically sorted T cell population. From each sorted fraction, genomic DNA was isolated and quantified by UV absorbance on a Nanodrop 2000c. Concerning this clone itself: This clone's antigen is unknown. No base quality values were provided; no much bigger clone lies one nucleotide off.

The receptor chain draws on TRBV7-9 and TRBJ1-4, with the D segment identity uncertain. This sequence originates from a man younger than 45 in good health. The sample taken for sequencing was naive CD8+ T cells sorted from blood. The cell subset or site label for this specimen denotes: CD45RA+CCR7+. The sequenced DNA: TGTGCCAGCAGCTTACCTCAGCAGGAAAAACTGTTTTTT. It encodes CASSLPQQEKLFF.